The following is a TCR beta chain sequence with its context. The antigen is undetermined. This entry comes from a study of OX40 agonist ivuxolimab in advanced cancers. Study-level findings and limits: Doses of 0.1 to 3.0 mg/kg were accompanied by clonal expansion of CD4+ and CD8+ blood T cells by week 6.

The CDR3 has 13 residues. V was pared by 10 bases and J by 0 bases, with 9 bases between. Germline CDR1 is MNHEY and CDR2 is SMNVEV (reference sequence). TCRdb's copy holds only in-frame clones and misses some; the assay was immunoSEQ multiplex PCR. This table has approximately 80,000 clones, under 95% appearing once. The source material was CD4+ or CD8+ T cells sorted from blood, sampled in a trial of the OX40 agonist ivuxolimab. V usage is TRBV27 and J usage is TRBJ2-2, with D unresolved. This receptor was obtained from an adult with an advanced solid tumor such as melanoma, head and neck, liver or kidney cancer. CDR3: CATAPTNTGELFF. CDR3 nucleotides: TGTGCCACCGCGCCAACGAACACCGGGGAGCTGTTTTTT.